The text below deals with one T cell receptor beta chain. CDR3 length: 13 residues. Germline V gene data show CDR1 as MGHRA and CDR2 as YSYEKL. V lost 6 bases, J lost 3 bases, and 12 bases lay in between. These data are taken from a study of blood T cell repertoires in COVID-19. For the study at large: The United States, Italy and Spain provided the acute and convalescent COVID-19 samples. T cells, B-cell-depleted T cells, or PBMCs supplied cDNA or gDNA.

As handled by the study authors: For nucleated cells, counts were estimated from reference gene primer amplification. The data were produced by immunoSEQ multiplex PCR, yet TCRdb's version contains in-frame clones alone and is incomplete. V and J calls and clone size are as listed in that table; D and trimming were resolved from the DNA. Seen here are roughly 380,000 clones, approximately 89% observed once, and the top ten hold 1% to 1.5%. The TCR was taken from a man aged 30 to 39 who had recovered from COVID-19. The chain joins TRBV4-1 to TRBJ2-7; the D gene is possibly TRBD1 (6 bases). The sample comprised PBMCs or T cells enriched from blood (not recorded which). CDR3 coding DNA: TGCGCCAGCAGTCCCCGGGACAACTACGAGCAGTACTTC. It encodes CASSPRDNYEQYF.